Only a few counts were recorded for the clone carrying this T cell receptor (beta chain). The entry originates in a study of patients and donors after allogeneic stem cell transplantation. The CDR3 length is 14 residues. The V and J ends lost 4 bases and 5 bases respectively, with 14 bases between them. TCRdb reprocessed the RT-PCR reads with MiXCR, giving one entry per CDR3 protein. This repertoire shows about 76,000 distinct CDR3 sequences, more than 20% found once; its top ten account for 26%. This receptor was obtained from a human donor who was either an allogeneic HSCT recipient or a stem cell or donor lymphocyte infusion donor (not recorded which). It is not recorded whose cells these are; they may come from a transplant donor. The sample consisted of blood, either unsorted or a sorted T cell fraction (not recorded which). J is TRBJ1-2 and V is TRBV12-3 or TRBV12-4; the D is unclear. The CDR3 spells CASSSPTDPYGYTF. DNA for the CDR3: TGTGCCAGCAGTTCCCCCACGGACCCGTATGGCTACACCTTC.